This TCR beta chain was captured in a study of cytomegalovirus exposure and HLA in healthy donors. PCR amplification relied on 60 Vbeta primers (plus 13 Jbeta primers). Measured with immunoSEQ multiplex PCR; TCRdb has only the in-frame clones, and not every one. The profile shows 85,000 to 110,000 clones, more than 75% of them singletons. Concerning this clone itself: Antigen: not known.

General study results and limits: TCR beta chains associated with HLA were, in a later analysis, more clonally expanded than equally common others. There were a few CMV-associated chains whose specificity for CMV antigens was confirmed in vitro. Associated with cytomegalovirus, according to the listing, were around 160 TCR beta chains. What a later analysis showed was that several of the most significant clusters appeared linked to common viral pathogens.

The sequence was obtained from a woman between 18 and 30 years old in good health and CMV-seropositive. The specimen sequenced was PBMCs.

CDR3 protein: CASSYRGMGTDTQYF. DNA for the CDR3: TGTGCCAGCAGCTACAGGGGTATGGGCACAGATACGCAGTATTTT. The chain uses TRBV9 and TRBJ2-3; 7 bases agree with TRBD1. V lost 4 bases and J lost 1; bases outside the gene matches: 6. The CDR3 covers 15 residues. Per germline, CDR1 SGDLS and CDR2 YYNGEE. Full variable domain (outside the CDR3, taken from reference TRBV9 and TRBJ2-3): DSGVTQTPKHLITATGQRVTLRCSPRSGDLSVYWYQQSLDQGLQFLIQYYNGEERAKGNILERFSAQQFPDLHSELNLSSLELGDSALYFCASSYRGMGTDTQYFGPGTRLTVL.